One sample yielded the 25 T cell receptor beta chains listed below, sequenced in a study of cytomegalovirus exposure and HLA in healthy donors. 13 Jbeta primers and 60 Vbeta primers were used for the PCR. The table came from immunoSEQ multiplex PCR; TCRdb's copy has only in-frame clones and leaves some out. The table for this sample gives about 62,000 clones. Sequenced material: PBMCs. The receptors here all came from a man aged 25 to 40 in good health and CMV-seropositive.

The CDR3 spells CASSESNRLAGSDEQFF. CDR3 DNA: TGCGCCAGCAGTGAGTCGAACAGGCTAGCGGGAAGCGATGAGCAGTTCTTC. The chain has TRBV10-1 and TRBJ2-1, with 9 bases fitting TRBD2. This CDR3 has 17 residues. Losses at the gene ends were 0 bases for V and 8 bases for J; bases not matched to a gene: 11. Germline assignment: CDR1 WNHNN and CDR2 SYGVQD (reference sequence).

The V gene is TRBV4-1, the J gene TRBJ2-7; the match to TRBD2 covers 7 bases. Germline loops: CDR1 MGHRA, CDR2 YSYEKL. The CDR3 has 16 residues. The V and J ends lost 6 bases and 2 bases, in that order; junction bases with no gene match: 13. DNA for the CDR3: TGCGCCAGCAGGGGTGTTGGGCGGGAGAGCGCCTACGAGCAGTACTTC. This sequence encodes CASRGVGRESAYEQYF.

CDR3 sequence (DNA): TGTGCCAGCAGCTTAGAGGACAGGCCCCGAGGCTATGGCTACACCTTC. Its protein is CASSLEDRPRGYGYTF. The V and J genes are TRBV7-2 and TRBJ1-2, with TRBD1 matching 7 bases. Germline V gene lookup returns CDR1 SGHTA and CDR2 FQGNSA. V trimming: 1 base; J trimming: 4 bases; junction bases outside the gene matches: 9. CDR3 length equals 16 residues.

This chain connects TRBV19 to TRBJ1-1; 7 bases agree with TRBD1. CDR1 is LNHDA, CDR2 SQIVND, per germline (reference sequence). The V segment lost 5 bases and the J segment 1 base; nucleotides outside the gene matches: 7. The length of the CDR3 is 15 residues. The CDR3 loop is CASSAQGQRNTEAFF. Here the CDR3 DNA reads TGTGCCAGTAGTGCCCAGGGACAGAGGAACACTGAAGCTTTCTTT.

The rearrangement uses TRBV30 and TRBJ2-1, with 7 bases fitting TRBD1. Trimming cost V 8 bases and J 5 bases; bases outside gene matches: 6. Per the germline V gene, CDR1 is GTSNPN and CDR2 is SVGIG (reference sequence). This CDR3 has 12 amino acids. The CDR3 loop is CARSDRHNEQFF. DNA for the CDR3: TGTGCCCGCTCGGACAGGCACAATGAGCAGTTCTTC.

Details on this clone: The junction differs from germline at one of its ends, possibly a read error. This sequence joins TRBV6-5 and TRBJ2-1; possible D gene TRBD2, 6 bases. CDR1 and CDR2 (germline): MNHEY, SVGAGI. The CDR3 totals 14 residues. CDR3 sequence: CASSGGGSDNEQFF. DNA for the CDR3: TGTGCCAGCAGCGGGGGAGGCTCCGACAATGAGCAGTTCTTC.

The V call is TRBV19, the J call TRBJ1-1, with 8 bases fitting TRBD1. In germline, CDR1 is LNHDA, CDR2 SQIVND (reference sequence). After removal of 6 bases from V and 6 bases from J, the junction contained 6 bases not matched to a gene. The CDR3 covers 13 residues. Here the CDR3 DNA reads TGTGCCAGTAGGAGGACAGGGAGGGCTGAAGCTTTCTTT. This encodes CASRRTGRAEAFF.

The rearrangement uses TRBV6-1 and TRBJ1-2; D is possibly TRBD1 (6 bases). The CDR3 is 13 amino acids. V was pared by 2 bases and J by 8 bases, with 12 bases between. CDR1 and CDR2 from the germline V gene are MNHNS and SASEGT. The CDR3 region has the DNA TGTGCCAGCAGTGAATGGGGGCCCCTCGGCTACACCTTC. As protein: CASSEWGPLGYTF.

CDR3 residues: CASSPPALAGGVGEQFF. CDR3 bases: TGCGCCAGCAGCCCTCCCGCTCTAGCGGGAGGGGTGGGTGAGCAGTTCTTC. The genes are TRBV5-1 and TRBJ2-1, with 12 bases identical to TRBD2. This CDR3 has 17 amino acids. In germline, CDR1 is SGHRS, CDR2 YFSETQ. J was trimmed by 9 bases and V by 4 bases; bases with no gene match: 14.

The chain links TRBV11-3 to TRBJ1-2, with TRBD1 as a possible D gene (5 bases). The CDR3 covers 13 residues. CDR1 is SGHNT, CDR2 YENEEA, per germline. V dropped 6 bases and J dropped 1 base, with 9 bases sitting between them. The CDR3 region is CASSSRVNYGYTF. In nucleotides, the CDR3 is TGTGCCAGCAGTTCCAGGGTTAACTATGGCTACACCTTC.

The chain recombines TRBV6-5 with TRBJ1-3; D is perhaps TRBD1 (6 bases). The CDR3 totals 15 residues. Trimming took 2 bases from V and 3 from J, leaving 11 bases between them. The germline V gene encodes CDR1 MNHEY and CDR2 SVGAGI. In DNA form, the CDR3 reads TGTGCCAGCAGTTACGGGGCAGGGGATGGAAACACCATATATTTT. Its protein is CASSYGAGDGNTIYF.

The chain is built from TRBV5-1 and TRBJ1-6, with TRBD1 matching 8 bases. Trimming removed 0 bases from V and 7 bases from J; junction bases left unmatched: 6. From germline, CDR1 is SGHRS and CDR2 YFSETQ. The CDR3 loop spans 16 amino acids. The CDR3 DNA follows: TGCGCCAGCAGCTTGGTTGCTCAGGGGGCAAATTCACCCCTCCACTTT. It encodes CASSLVAQGANSPLHF.

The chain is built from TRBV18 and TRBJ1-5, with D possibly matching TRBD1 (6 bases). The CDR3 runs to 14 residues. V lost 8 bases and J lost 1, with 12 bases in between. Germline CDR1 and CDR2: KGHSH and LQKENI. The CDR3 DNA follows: TGTGCCAGCCGAGGGGGGGGAAGCAATCAGCCCCAGCATTTT. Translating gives CASRGGGSNQPQHF.

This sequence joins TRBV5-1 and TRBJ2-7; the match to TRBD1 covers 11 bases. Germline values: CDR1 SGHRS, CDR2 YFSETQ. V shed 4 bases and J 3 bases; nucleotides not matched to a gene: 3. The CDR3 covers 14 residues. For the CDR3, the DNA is TGCGCCAGCAGCGCGGGACAGGGGGTCTACGAGCAGTACTTC. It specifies CASSAGQGVYEQYF. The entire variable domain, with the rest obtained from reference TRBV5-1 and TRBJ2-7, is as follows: KAGVTQTPRYLIKTRGQQVTLSCSPISGHRSVSWYQQTPGQGLQFLFEYFSETQRNKGNFPGRFSGRQFSNSRSEMNVSTLELGDSALYLCASSAGQGVYEQYFGPGTRLTVT.

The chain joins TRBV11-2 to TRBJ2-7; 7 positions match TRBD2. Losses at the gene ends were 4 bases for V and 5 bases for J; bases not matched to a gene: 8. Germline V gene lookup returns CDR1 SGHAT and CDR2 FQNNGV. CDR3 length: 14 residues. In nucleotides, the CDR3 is TGTGCCAGCAGCTCGGGGGGTAGTTATCACGAGCAGTACTTC. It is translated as CASSSGGSYHEQYF.

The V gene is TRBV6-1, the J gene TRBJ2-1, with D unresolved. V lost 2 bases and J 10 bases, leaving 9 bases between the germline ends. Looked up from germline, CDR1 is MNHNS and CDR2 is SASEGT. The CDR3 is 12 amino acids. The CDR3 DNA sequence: TGTGCCAGCAGTGAACTACAGAGAGAGCAGTTCTTC. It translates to CASSELQREQFF.

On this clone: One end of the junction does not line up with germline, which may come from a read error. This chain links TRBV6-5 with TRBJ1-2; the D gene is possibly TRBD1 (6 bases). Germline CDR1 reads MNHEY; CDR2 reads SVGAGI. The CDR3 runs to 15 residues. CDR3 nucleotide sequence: TGTGCCAGCAGGAATTCAGGGGCCGCTAACTATAGCTACACCTTC. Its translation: CASRNSGAANYSYTF.

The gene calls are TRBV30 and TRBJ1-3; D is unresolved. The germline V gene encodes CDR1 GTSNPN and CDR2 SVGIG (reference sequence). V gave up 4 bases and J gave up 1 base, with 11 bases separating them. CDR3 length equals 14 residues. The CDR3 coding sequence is TGTGCCTGGATAGGAGGATTGTCTGGAAACACCATATATTTT. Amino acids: CAWIGGLSGNTIYF.

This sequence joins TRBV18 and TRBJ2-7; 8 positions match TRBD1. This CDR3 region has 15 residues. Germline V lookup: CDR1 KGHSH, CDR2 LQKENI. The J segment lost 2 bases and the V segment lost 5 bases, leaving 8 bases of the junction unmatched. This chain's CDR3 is CASSFYSGQAYEQYF. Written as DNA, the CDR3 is TGTGCCAGCTCATTCTATTCGGGACAGGCCTACGAGCAGTACTTC.

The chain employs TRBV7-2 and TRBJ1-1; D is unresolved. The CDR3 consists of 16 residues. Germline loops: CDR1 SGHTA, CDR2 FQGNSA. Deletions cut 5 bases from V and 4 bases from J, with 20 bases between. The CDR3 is CASSGGWVGRSTEAFF. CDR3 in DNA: TGTGCCAGCAGCGGAGGATGGGTTGGACGGAGCACTGAAGCTTTCTTT.

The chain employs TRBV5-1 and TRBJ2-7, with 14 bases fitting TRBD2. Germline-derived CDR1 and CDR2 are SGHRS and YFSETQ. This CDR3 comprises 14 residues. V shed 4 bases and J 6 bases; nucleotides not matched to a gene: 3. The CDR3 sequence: CASSHGTSGSEQYF. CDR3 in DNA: TGCGCCAGCAGCCACGGGACTAGCGGGAGCGAGCAGTACTTC.

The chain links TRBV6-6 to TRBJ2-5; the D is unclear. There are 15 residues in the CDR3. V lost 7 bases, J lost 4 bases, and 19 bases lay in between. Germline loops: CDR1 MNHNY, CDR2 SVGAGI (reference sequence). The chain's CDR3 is CASISRGTERETQYF. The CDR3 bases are TGTGCCAGCATTTCCCGAGGTACGGAACGAGAGACCCAGTACTTC.

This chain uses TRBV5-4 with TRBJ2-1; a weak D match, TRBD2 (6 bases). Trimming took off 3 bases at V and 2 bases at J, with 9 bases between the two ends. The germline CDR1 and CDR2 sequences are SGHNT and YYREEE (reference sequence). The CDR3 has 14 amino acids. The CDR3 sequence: CASSYGGPYNEQFF. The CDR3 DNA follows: TGTGCCAGCAGCTATGGAGGGCCCTACAATGAGCAGTTCTTC.

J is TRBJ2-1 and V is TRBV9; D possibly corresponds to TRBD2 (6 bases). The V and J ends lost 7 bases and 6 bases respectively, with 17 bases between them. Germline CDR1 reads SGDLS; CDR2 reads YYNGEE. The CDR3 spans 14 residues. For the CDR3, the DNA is TGTGCCAGCGCGGTTGCACTAGCCGCCAATGAGCAGTTCTTC. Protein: CASAVALAANEQFF.

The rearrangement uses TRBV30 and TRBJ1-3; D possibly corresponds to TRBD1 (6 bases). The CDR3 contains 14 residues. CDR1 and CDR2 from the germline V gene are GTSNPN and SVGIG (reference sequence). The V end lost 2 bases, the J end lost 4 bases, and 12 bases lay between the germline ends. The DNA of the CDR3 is TGTGCCTGGAGTCCGCAGGGGTTCGGAAACACCATATATTTT. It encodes CAWSPQGFGNTIYF.